Below, one TCR beta chain is given with its context. Its antigen is not identified. Here immunoSEQ multiplex PCR was the method, and the copy in TCRdb shows in-frame clones only, minus some. Of a few thousand clones in the sample, around 86% were seen once. Germline loops: CDR1 MNHNS, CDR2 SASEGT. The CDR3 is 16 amino acids. The V end lost 1 base, the J end lost 4 bases, and 16 bases lay between the germline ends. The sample originates from a study of T cells and copy number aberrations in small-cell lung cancer. Study-wide results and limits: The tissue was entirely formalin-fixed and paraffin-embedded, which is known to produce sequencing artifacts.

The genes are TRBV6-1 and TRBJ1-2; D gene uncertain. The TCR comes from a man aged 35 to 55 with small cell lung cancer. The specimen was normal tissue next to the tumor. DNA for the CDR3: TGTGCCAGCAGTGAAGTTGAGGGAAGGCTCGGCTATGGCTACACCTTC. The encoded protein is CASSEVEGRLGYGYTF.